What follows are 21 T cell receptor beta chains derived from one specimen sequenced in a study of OX40 agonist ivuxolimab in advanced cancers. The method was immunoSEQ multiplex PCR; TCRdb's version includes in-frame clones alone and lacks a portion of them. Among more than 100,000 clones, 85% to 90% were seen once, and the ten largest hold more than 0.45%. Sequencing used CD4+ or CD8+ T cells sorted from blood, obtained in a trial of the OX40 agonist ivuxolimab. These TCRs come from an adult with an advanced solid tumor such as melanoma, head and neck, liver or kidney cancer.

The chain recombines TRBV2 with TRBJ2-1; a possible D gene is TRBD2 (7 bases). The CDR3 runs 14 residues. Deletions cut 2 bases from V and 9 bases from J, with 14 bases between. CDR1 and CDR2 from the germline V gene are SNHLY and FYNNEI. Written as DNA, the CDR3 is TGTGCCAGCAGTGAATTGGGGGGGCGAGGTGAGCAGTTCTTC. Translating it yields CASSELGGRGEQFF.

The chain carries TRBV6-6 and TRBJ2-7; D gene unclear. From germline, CDR1 is MNHNY and CDR2 SVGAGI (reference sequence). CDR3 size: 15 residues. Trimming removed 0 bases from V and 2 bases from J, with 11 bases in between. The CDR3 nucleotides are TGTGCCAGCAGTTACTCGAACGGCCCACCCTACGAGCAGTACTTC. It translates to CASSYSNGPPYEQYF.

DNA of the CDR3: TGTGCCTCCCAGGAGCACACTGAAGCTTTCTTT. It translates to CASQEHTEAFF. The chain recombines TRBV6-1 with TRBJ1-1; the D is unclear. Germline CDR1 is MNHNS and CDR2 is SASEGT. This CDR3 is 11 amino acids long. Between the trimmed V and J ends, which lost 11 bases and 3 bases, there was a span of 10 bases.

For the CDR3, the DNA is TGTGCTAGTTCAATCTGGGGGAACACCATATATTTT. This codes for CASSIWGNTIYF. V usage is TRBV12-5 and J usage is TRBJ1-3; possible D gene TRBD1, 5 bases. The CDR3 has 12 residues. From germline, CDR1 is LGHNT and CDR2 FRNRAP. The V gene lost 8 bases and the J gene lost 7 bases, with 12 bases spanning the gap.

This chain uses TRBV25-1 with TRBJ2-1; TRBD2 is a possible D gene (6 bases). The CDR3 contains 10 residues. Trimming took 8 bases from V and 10 from J, leaving 9 bases between them. CDR1 and CDR2 from the germline V gene are MGHDK and SYGVNS. CDR3 nucleotide sequence: TGTGCCAGCGGGGGGAGGGAGCAGTTCTTC. Amino acid sequence: CASGGREQFF.

This clone was counted a few times. The rearrangement uses TRBV5-8 and TRBJ2-5, with 8 bases matching TRBD1. The CDR3 has 16 residues. Germline trimming cut 2 bases from V and 2 bases from J; bases unmatched to any gene: 8. CDR1 is SGHTS, CDR2 YDEGEE, per germline. In DNA form, the CDR3 reads TGTGCCAGCAGCTTCAACCCAGGGGGCCTGCAAGAGACCCAGTACTTC. Translation gives CASSFNPGGLQETQYF.

The chain carries TRBV6-5 and TRBJ1-5, with D maybe TRBD1 (5 bases). The CDR3 extends over 14 amino acids. V lost 7 bases and J 8 bases, leaving 18 bases between the germline ends. Germline CDR1 and CDR2: MNHEY and SVGAGI. In DNA, the CDR3 is TGTGCCAGCACCCCCGTGGGGGGATTGGAGCCCCAGCATTTT. It specifies CASTPVGGLEPQHF.

This clone has only a few counts. This chain connects TRBV30 to TRBJ1-6; D ambiguous. The CDR3 covers 16 residues. CDR1 and CDR2 from the germline V gene are GTSNPN and SVGIG (reference sequence). Trimming cost V 2 bases and J 10 bases, with 21 bases left between them. The CDR3 reads CAWSPTRGGPVSPLHF. CDR3 coding DNA: TGTGCCTGGAGTCCTACTCGGGGAGGGCCTGTCTCACCCCTCCACTTT.

J is TRBJ1-5 and V is TRBV28; no reliable D call. This CDR3 region has 13 residues. V lost 6 bases and J 4 bases, leaving 10 bases between the germline ends. CDR1 is MDHEN and CDR2 is SYDVKM in the germline V gene. CDR3 amino acids: CASRLIQNQPQHF. The DNA of the CDR3 is TGTGCCAGCAGACTAATACAGAATCAGCCCCAGCATTTT.

The CDR3: CASSSAGGERDTIYF. CDR3 DNA: TGTGCCAGCAGTTCAGCAGGAGGGGAGAGAGACACCATATATTTT. The chain has TRBV28 and TRBJ1-3; D perhaps matches TRBD1 (5 bases). Germline V gene lookup returns CDR1 MDHEN and CDR2 SYDVKM. The CDR3 extends over 15 amino acids. V shed 4 bases and J shed 8 bases, with 18 bases lying between them.

The chain carries TRBV30 and TRBJ2-5; 10 bases map to TRBD1. The CDR3 runs to 14 residues. Germline trimming cut 4 bases from V and 3 bases from J; bases unmatched to any gene: 5. Germline V lookup: CDR1 GTSNPN, CDR2 SVGIG (reference sequence). The CDR3 DNA reads TGTGCCTGGATAACGGGGACAGGGGAAGAGACCCAGTACTTC. Its protein is CAWITGTGEETQYF.

CDR3 coding DNA: TGTGCCAGAAGCTTGCGGGGGAAGGGAGATACGCAGTATTTT. Encoded protein: CARSLRGKGDTQYF. This chain links TRBV5-3 with TRBJ2-3; tentatively, D is TRBD2 (6 bases). TRBV5-3 is placed among ORFs of uncertain function. The V gene lost 1 base and the J gene lost 5 bases, with 11 bases spanning the gap. This CDR3 is built from 14 residues.

V and J are TRBV5-4 and TRBJ1-5; D gene ambiguous. The V gene lost 4 bases and the J gene lost 5 bases, with 10 bases spanning the gap. This CDR3 contains 13 residues. The germline gives CDR1 SGHNT, CDR2 YYREEE (reference sequence). CDR3 protein: CASSEGLDQPQHF. The CDR3, as DNA: TGTGCCAGCAGCGAAGGGCTTGATCAGCCCCAGCATTTT.

This chain's CDR3 is CASSLWAGTSPIAKNIQYF. The DNA of the CDR3 is TGTGCCAGCAGCTTGTGGGCCGGGACTAGCCCTATAGCCAAAAACATTCAGTACTTC. This chain links TRBV5-6 with TRBJ2-4; 9 bases match TRBD2. After removal of 1 base from V and 0 bases from J, the junction contained 11 bases not matched to a gene. The CDR3 covers 19 residues. In germline, CDR1 is SGHDT, CDR2 YYEEEE.

V usage is TRBV19 and J usage is TRBJ2-1; possible D gene TRBD2, 5 bases. Between the trimmed V and J ends, which lost 3 bases and 2 bases, there was a span of 14 bases. The CDR3 consists of 16 residues. Germline V gene sequence: CDR1 LNHDA, CDR2 SQIVND (reference sequence). The CDR3 bases are TGTGCCAGTAGTATTGGAGAAGGAGGAACCTACAATGAGCAGTTCTTC. As protein: CASSIGEGGTYNEQFF.

The V gene is TRBV28, the J gene TRBJ1-5; D remains ambiguous. CDR3 size: 14 residues. The germline gives CDR1 MDHEN, CDR2 SYDVKM. V was pared by 2 bases and J by 9 bases, with 14 bases between. As DNA, the CDR3 is TGTGCCAGCAGTTTAGCCAGTCTCCAGCCGCCCCAGCATTTT. Amino acid sequence: CASSLASLQPPQHF.

The chain recombines TRBV6-5 with TRBJ2-3, with D possibly called TRBD1 or TRBD2 (6 bases each). Germline values: CDR1 MNHEY, CDR2 SVGAGI. Trimming cost V 0 bases and J 5 bases, with 15 bases left between them. The CDR3 has 16 amino acids. The chain's CDR3 is CASSYSIPGGQDTQYF. The CDR3 coding sequence is TGTGCCAGCAGTTACTCGATTCCCGGGGGCCAAGATACGCAGTATTTT.

The V call is TRBV28, the J call TRBJ2-3, with 8 bases that match TRBD1. The CDR3 is 13 residues long. The germline V gene encodes CDR1 MDHEN and CDR2 SYDVKM. V shed 8 bases and J 3 bases; nucleotides not matched to a gene: 4. The CDR3 DNA reads TGTGCCAGCCAGGGGGCTGGGACAGATACGCAGTATTTT. This codes for CASQGAGTDTQYF.

The chain employs TRBV5-6 and TRBJ2-1, with D uncertain. Germline-derived CDR1 and CDR2 are SGHDT and YYEEEE. The ends were cut back, 0 bases at V and 7 bases at J, with 5 bases in the middle. The CDR3 sequence is 12 residues long. The CDR3 bases are TGTGCCAGCAGCTTGGTTTCGAATGAGCAGTTCTTC. Its translation: CASSLVSNEQFF.

V and J are TRBV28 and TRBJ2-1; 8 bases line up with TRBD1. Germline V gives CDR1 MDHEN, CDR2 SYDVKM. This CDR3 spans 14 amino acids. With V trimmed by 6 bases and J by 8 bases, 9 bases remained unmatched. CDR3 protein: CASSPTGVRDEQFF. CDR3 DNA: TGTGCCAGCAGCCCGACAGGGGTACGGGATGAGCAGTTCTTC.

The chain uses TRBV19 and TRBJ1-1; TRBD1 matches at 8 bases. Trimming took 8 bases from V and 0 from J; bases not matched to a gene: 8. The CDR3 sequence is 15 residues long. The germline V gene encodes CDR1 LNHDA and CDR2 SQIVND (reference sequence). The CDR3 reads CASRDRRDMNTEAFF. For the CDR3, the DNA is TGTGCCAGTCGGGACAGGAGAGATATGAACACTGAAGCTTTCTTT.